Presented here are 23 T cell receptor beta chains from one specimen sequenced in a study of T cell changes during pregnancy in multiple sclerosis. Here immunoSEQ multiplex PCR was the method, and the copy in TCRdb shows in-frame clones only, minus some. The sample shows about 67,000 clones, roughly 87% of them seen only once. The sample consisted of peripheral blood, taken in the first trimester of pregnancy. The receptors were sampled from a female donor with multiple sclerosis, enrolled in a pregnancy study.

The rearrangement uses TRBV5-6 and TRBJ2-1; 11 bases map to TRBD2. V lost 2 bases, J lost 8 bases, and 3 bases stayed unmatched. The length of the CDR3 is 14 residues. The germline gives CDR1 SGHDT, CDR2 YYEEEE. DNA of the CDR3: TGTGCCAGCAGCTTTAGCGGGGGGGCACATGAGCAGTTCTTC. This codes for CASSFSGGAHEQFF. Full variable domain (rest looked up from reference TRBV5-6 and TRBJ2-1): DAGVTQSPTHLIKTRGQQVTLRCSPKSGHDTVSWYQQALGQGPQFIFQYYEEEERQRGNFPDRFSGHQFPNYSSELNVNALLLGDSALYLCASSFSGGAHEQFFGPGTRLTVL.

This clone has ten or more counts. This chain links TRBV18 with TRBJ1-1, with TRBD1 matching 10 bases. Losses at the gene ends were 6 bases for V and 0 bases for J; bases not matched to a gene: 1. CDR1 and CDR2 from the germline V gene are KGHSH and LQKENI. The CDR3 is made up of 14 amino acids. CDR3 nucleotides: TGTGCCAGCTCGGGACAGGGGATGAACACTGAAGCTTTCTTT. It codes for CASSGQGMNTEAFF.

V is TRBV9 and J is TRBJ2-4; D perhaps matches TRBD1 (6 bases). With 3 bases removed from V and 0 bases from J, the gap between germline ends came to 16 bases. The CDR3 runs to 17 residues. Germline loops: CDR1 SGDLS, CDR2 YYNGEE. The CDR3 region is CASSAGTSYLAKNIQYF. Here the CDR3 DNA reads TGTGCCAGCAGCGCCGGGACAAGTTACTTAGCCAAAAACATTCAGTACTTC.

V usage is TRBV2 and J usage is TRBJ1-3; TRBD1 is a possible D gene (5 bases). Between the trimmed V and J ends, which lost 8 bases and 3 bases, there was a span of 26 bases. Germline V gives CDR1 SNHLY, CDR2 FYNNEI. This CDR3 has 18 amino acids. The CDR3 DNA follows: TGTGCCAGCCTTTTGGCCGCGGGGGATCAAAATTATGGAAACACCATATATTTT. Translated, it gives CASLLAAGDQNYGNTIYF. The variable domain in full, with the rest retrieved from reference TRBV2 and TRBJ1-3, is EPEVTQTPSHQVTQMGQEVILRCVPISNHLYFYWYRQILGQKVEFLVSFYNNEISEKSEIFDDQFSVERPDGSNFTLKIRSTKLEDSAMYFCASLLAAGDQNYGNTIYFGEGSWLTVV.

V and J are TRBV6-1 and TRBJ1-2; D not resolved. The length of the CDR3 is 17 residues. The V gene lost 4 bases and the J gene lost 8 bases, with 26 bases spanning the gap. CDR1 and CDR2 from the germline V gene are MNHNS and SASEGT. The CDR3 loop reads CASSAQRGLRQTRGYTF. DNA of the CDR3: TGTGCCAGCAGTGCACAACGCGGACTCCGGCAGACTCGGGGCTACACCTTC.

The chain employs TRBV4-1 and TRBJ2-7, with D unresolved. The CDR3 spans 13 residues. V was cut by 0 bases and J by 3 bases, with 6 bases left in between. Germline V gives CDR1 MGHRA, CDR2 YSYEKL. The chain's CDR3 is CASSQDFGYEQYF. In DNA form, the CDR3 reads TGCGCCAGCAGCCAAGATTTCGGCTACGAGCAGTACTTC.

The genes are TRBV29-1 and TRBJ1-1; D is undetermined. Trimming shortened V by 4 bases and J by 1 base, and 10 bases separated the two germline ends. This CDR3 has 13 residues. Germline CDR1 reads SQVTM; CDR2 reads ANQGSEA. The CDR3 DNA follows: TGCAGCGTTGGGGAGTTAGCGAACACTGAAGCTTTCTTT. It encodes CSVGELANTEAFF. The variable domain in full, completed from reference TRBV29-1 and TRBJ1-1, reads SAVISQKPSRDICQRGTSLTIQCQVDSQVTMMFWYRQQPGQSLTLIATANQGSEATYESGFVIDKFPISRPNLTFSTLTVSNMSPEDSSIYLCSVGELANTEAFFGQGTRLTVV.

The chain uses TRBV10-2 and TRBJ1-1; D possibly corresponds to TRBD1 (5 bases). The CDR3 has 18 residues. CDR1 is WSHSY and CDR2 is SAAADI in the germline V gene. The germline V and J ends were trimmed by 3 bases and 2 bases, with 22 bases remaining between them. This chain's CDR3 is CASSDSVPGGTVNTEAFF. For the CDR3, the DNA is TGCGCCAGCAGTGACTCTGTCCCTGGCGGGACGGTAAACACTGAAGCTTTCTTT.

CDR3 sequence (DNA): TGTGCCAGCAAAAGTGGGACAGGAACCTACGAGCAGTACTTC. Residues: CASKSGTGTYEQYF. The chain combines TRBV2 with TRBJ2-7; 8 bases agree with TRBD1. The germline V gene encodes CDR1 SNHLY and CDR2 FYNNEI. V trimming: 7 bases; J trimming: 2 bases; junction bases outside the gene matches: 7. The CDR3 length is 14 residues.

The V call is TRBV5-6, the J call TRBJ2-7; D may be TRBD1 (6 bases). The germline gives CDR1 SGHDT, CDR2 YYEEEE. This CDR3 is 13 amino acids long. Trimming removed 5 bases at V and 5 bases at J, with 14 bases between. CDR3 sequence: CASRWQGRNEQYF. The CDR3 DNA sequence: TGTGCCAGCAGATGGCAGGGGCGGAACGAGCAGTACTTC.

The V gene is TRBV7-2, the J gene TRBJ1-1, with 7 bases matching TRBD1. The CDR3 is 16 residues long. Per germline, CDR1 SGHTA and CDR2 FQGNSA. V lost 2 bases and J lost 4; bases outside the gene matches: 10. CDR3 residues: CASSLIGAGGFTEAFF. CDR3 in DNA: TGTGCCAGCAGCTTAATTGGGGCAGGGGGGTTCACTGAAGCTTTCTTT. The whole variable domain, remainder taken from reference TRBV7-2 and TRBJ1-1, is GAGVSQSPSNKVTEKGKDVELRCDPISGHTALYWYRQSLGQGLEFLIYFQGNSAPDKSGLPSDRFSAERTGGSVSTLTIQRTQQEDSAVYLCASSLIGAGGFTEAFFGQGTRLTVV.

This chain connects TRBV29-1 to TRBJ1-2; D uncertain. Germline V gene sequence: CDR1 SQVTM, CDR2 ANQGSEA. V was cut by 7 bases and J by 0 bases, with 12 bases left in between. This CDR3 is built from 13 residues. CDR3 sequence reads: CSAARTTNYGYTF. CDR3 nucleotide sequence: TGCAGCGCCGCCCGGACTACTAACTATGGCTACACCTTC.

The J gene is TRBJ1-2, the V gene TRBV19, with D perhaps TRBD1 (6 bases). The CDR3 totals 14 residues. Trimming removed 1 base at V and 7 bases at J, with 13 bases between. The germline V gene encodes CDR1 LNHDA and CDR2 SQIVND (reference sequence). The CDR3: CASSIGTGPPGYTF. CDR3 coding DNA: TGTGCCAGTAGTATAGGAACAGGGCCCCCTGGCTACACCTTC.

This rearrangement joins TRBV4-1 to TRBJ2-7, with D possibly TRBD2 on 6 matching bases. Germline CDR1 reads MGHRA; CDR2 reads YSYEKL. The CDR3 has 14 amino acids. Trimming left V 5 bases short and J 2 bases short, with 13 bases between. The CDR3 DNA reads as TGCGCCAGCAGCGCGGGGCCCCTCACCTACGAGCAGTACTTC. Its translation: CASSAGPLTYEQYF.

This clone was counted a single time. The genes are TRBV5-1 and TRBJ2-7, with 7 bases fitting TRBD1. Germline V lookup: CDR1 SGHRS, CDR2 YFSETQ. The CDR3 covers 16 residues. The trim removed 0 bases at V and 1 base at J, leaving 7 bases unmatched. The CDR3 DNA follows: TGCGCCAGCAGCTTGGTAGGGGGCGGTATATCCTACGAGCAGTACTTC. It specifies CASSLVGGGISYEQYF.

This clone was detected once. The chain recombines TRBV18 with TRBJ2-7, with a tentative D call TRBD2 (6 bases). Looked up from germline, CDR1 is KGHSH and CDR2 is LQKENI. CDR3 length: 13 residues. V lost 3 bases and J 5 bases, leaving 11 bases between the germline ends. In DNA form, the CDR3 reads TGTGCCAGCTCACCGAGGGGAGGTGACGAGCAGTACTTC. This encodes CASSPRGGDEQYF.

This chain uses TRBV27 with TRBJ2-3; D perhaps matches TRBD1 (5 bases). The CDR3 extends over 12 amino acids. Trimming shortened V by 7 bases and J by 5 bases, and 10 bases separated the two germline ends. CDR1 and CDR2 (germline): MNHEY, SMNVEV (reference sequence). The CDR3 protein is CASMKGLDTQYF. CDR3 in DNA: TGTGCCAGCATGAAGGGGCTAGATACGCAGTATTTT.

The rearrangement joins TRBV27 to TRBJ1-3, with D uncertain. There are 13 residues in the CDR3. Germline V lookup: CDR1 MNHEY, CDR2 SMNVEV (reference sequence). V was pared by 6 bases and J by 2 bases, with 8 bases between. CDR3 sequence (DNA): TGTGCCAGCAGATCCGGGACTGGAAACACCATATATTTT. This codes for CASRSGTGNTIYF.

The chain combines TRBV7-6 with TRBJ1-2; no reliable D call. Germline-derived CDR1 and CDR2 are SGHVS and FNYEAQ. Trimming removed 1 base from V and 5 bases from J, with 8 bases in between. CDR3 size: 13 residues. In DNA form, the CDR3 reads TGTGCCAGCAGCTTAGGGGCATCTTATGGCTACACCTTC. This sequence encodes CASSLGASYGYTF.

This clone occurred once. The chain recombines TRBV5-6 with TRBJ1-5; D not resolved. V lost 3 bases and J lost 4, with 11 bases in between. Germline V gene lookup returns CDR1 SGHDT and CDR2 YYEEEE. The CDR3 runs 14 residues. DNA for the CDR3: TGTGCCAGCAGCTCCCCTAAAATGAATCAGCCCCAGCATTTT. It specifies CASSSPKMNQPQHF.

The genes are TRBV29-1 and TRBJ2-5; 7 bases fit TRBD1. The tail of the sequence fits TRBJ2-7 better, so the J call may be wrong. CDR3 length equals 11 residues. Germline CDR1 is SQVTM and CDR2 is ANQGSEA. CDR3 region: CSVGTGYEQYF. In DNA, the CDR3 is TGCAGCGTTGGGACAGGCTACGAGCAGTACTTC.

The CDR3 protein is CASSITGSYNSPLHF. The CDR3 bases are TGTGCCAGTAGTATTACAGGCTCCTATAATTCACCCCTCCACTTT. The gene calls are TRBV19 and TRBJ1-6; TRBD1 might be the D (5 bases). Germline CDR1 LNHDA, CDR2 SQIVND (reference sequence). There are 15 residues in the CDR3. V was pared by 3 bases and J by 0 bases, with 6 bases between.

The chain uses TRBV11-3 and TRBJ2-7; D is possibly TRBD2 (6 bases). Germline-derived CDR1 and CDR2 are SGHNT and YENEEA. The CDR3 runs 13 residues. V gave up 5 bases and J gave up 2 bases, with 10 bases separating them. CDR3 residues: CASSPGLPYEQYF. CDR3 sequence (DNA): TGTGCCAGCAGCCCGGGACTTCCCTACGAGCAGTACTTC.